One and the same sample provided the 13 T cell receptor beta chains below, sequenced in a study of CD4 T cell repertoires in COVID-19 (TCRdb year 2021). Libraries were prepared through the immunoSEQ multiplex PCR assay. What TCRdb holds here is the immuneACCESS table cut down to in-frame rearrangements. Part of the clones is not present; checked against another copy, under half of the missing clones reflect an unresolved V gene, and the others are unexplained. This sample is represented by fewer than 100,000 clones; 80% to 90% of them were singletons. Around 0.6% of the sample is held by the ten biggest clonotypes. Explained via the paper, the time point label denotes: sample from a COVID-19-recovered individual after infection. Sequencing was performed on CD4+ T cells from peripheral blood, taken after recovery from COVID-19. Source of these receptors: a human donor who had COVID-19.

This clone occurred once. The rearrangement joins TRBV16 to TRBJ2-7, with D possibly matching TRBD2 (5 bases). The V gene's germline CDR1 is KGHSY and CDR2 FQNENV. V lost 6 bases, J lost 2 bases, and 11 bases lay in between. The CDR3 runs 13 residues. The DNA for the CDR3 is TGTGCCAGCAGACCTTCGGGGACCTACGAGCAGTACTTC. As protein: CASRPSGTYEQYF.

The chain recombines TRBV5-1 with TRBJ2-3; 7 bases match TRBD2. The CDR3 spans 14 residues. Germline V gene sequence: CDR1 SGHRS, CDR2 YFSETQ. The junction had 4 bases not matched to a gene; V was cut back by 5 bases and J by 1 base. The DNA of the CDR3 is TGCGCCAGCAGTTCGGGGGGAGGCACAGATACGCAGTATTTT. Translation gives CASSSGGGTDTQYF.

The chain has TRBV24-1 and TRBJ1-5, with D unresolved. Germline CDR1 is KGHDR and CDR2 is SFDVKD. The ends were cut back, 4 bases at V and 3 bases at J, with 6 bases in the middle. This CDR3 region has 13 residues. The CDR3 reads CATSDQDNQPQHF. The CDR3 DNA follows: TGTGCCACCAGTGACCAGGACAATCAGCCCCAGCATTTT.

The genes are TRBV12-5 and TRBJ2-2; D might be TRBD1 (6 bases). Deletions cut 6 bases from V and 3 bases from J, with 11 bases between. CDR1 is LGHNT and CDR2 is FRNRAP in the germline V gene. The length of the CDR3 is 14 residues. This CDR3 is CASGLTGDTGELFF. In DNA form, the CDR3 reads TGTGCTAGTGGGTTGACAGGAGACACCGGGGAGCTGTTTTTT. The whole variable domain, remainder taken from reference TRBV12-5 and TRBJ2-2, is DARVTQTPRHKVTEMGQEVTMRCQPILGHNTVFWYRQTMMQGLELLAYFRNRAPLDDSGMPKDRFSAEMPDATLATLKIQPSEPRDSAVYFCASGLTGDTGELFFGEGSRLTVL.

The CDR3 reads CASSSGTSKEQYF. CDR3 coding DNA: TGCGCCAGCAGCTCTGGGACGTCAAAAGAGCAGTACTTC. The chain joins TRBV5-1 to TRBJ2-7; D is perhaps TRBD1 or TRBD2 (5 bases each). The germline V gene encodes CDR1 SGHRS and CDR2 YFSETQ. V lost 3 bases, J lost 7 bases, and 14 bases lay in between. This CDR3 has 13 residues.

The chain is built from TRBV5-1 and TRBJ1-1, with TRBD1 matching over 8 bases. The CDR3 runs to 16 residues. Looked up from germline, CDR1 is SGHRS and CDR2 is YFSETQ. V was pared by 3 bases and J by 4 bases, with 11 bases of the junction left unmatched. Written as DNA, the CDR3 is TGCGCCAGCAGCTCTGGACAGGGCGGGATTGGCACTGAAGCTTTCTTT. It translates to CASSSGQGGIGTEAFF.

The V and J genes are TRBV7-8 and TRBJ1-2, with D possibly being TRBD1 (6 bases). There are 15 residues in the CDR3. V lost 3 bases and J 7 bases, leaving 18 bases between the germline ends. CDR1 is SGHVS and CDR2 is FQNEAQ in the germline V gene. DNA for the CDR3: TGTGCCAGCAGCTTTGACGGACAGCTGGGGGGTGGCTACACCTTC. Its protein product is CASSFDGQLGGGYTF.

The gene calls are TRBV10-2 and TRBJ2-7, with TRBD2 identical over 9 bases. V lost 3 bases to trimming and J lost 2 bases; unmatched junction nucleotides: 11. CDR3 size: 17 residues. Germline lookup yields CDR1 WSHSY and CDR2 SAAADI. CDR3 residues: CASSDGASGRIPYEQYF. The CDR3 DNA is TGCGCCAGCAGTGATGGGGCGAGCGGGAGGATCCCCTACGAGCAGTACTTC.

The chain has TRBV6-5 and TRBJ1-5, with D unclear. CDR1 and CDR2 (germline): MNHEY, SVGAGI. The CDR3 loop spans 13 amino acids. The V gene lost 6 bases and the J gene lost 3 bases, with 9 bases spanning the gap. CDR3 bases: TGTGCCAGCAGAGGACTGATCAATCAGCCCCAGCATTTT. This translates into CASRGLINQPQHF.

DNA of the CDR3: TGTGCCAGCAAAGGGGGAGTCCCCTCTGGAAACACCATATATTTT. The encoded protein is CASKGGVPSGNTIYF. The chain carries TRBV18 and TRBJ1-3; D is perhaps TRBD1 (6 bases). V lost 8 bases, J lost 0 bases, and 14 bases lay in between. The germline V gene has CDR1 KGHSH and CDR2 LQKENI. The CDR3 has 15 amino acids.

A single count supports this clone. The gene calls are TRBV19 and TRBJ2-1; D ambiguous. The CDR3 sequence is 15 residues long. Trimming stripped 2 bases from V and 0 bases from J, with 8 bases between. The V gene's germline CDR1 is LNHDA and CDR2 SQIVND (reference sequence). In DNA, the CDR3 is TGTGCCAGTAGTATAAACACCGACTCCTACAATGAGCAGTTCTTC. This translates into CASSINTDSYNEQFF.

This clone was seen a few times. The V call is TRBV3-1 (or the pseudogene TRBV3-2), the J call TRBJ2-5, with D tentatively TRBD1 (5 bases). V shed 4 bases and J shed 4 bases, with 13 bases lying between them. The CDR3 extends over 14 amino acids. CDR1 LGHDT and CDR2 YNNKEL come from the germline V gene (reference sequence). DNA for the CDR3: TGTGCCAGCAGCCGTGGACAATCAGCAGAGACCCAGTACTTC. It yields the protein CASSRGQSAETQYF.

The V call is TRBV7-2, the J call TRBJ2-2; 11 nucleotides agree with TRBD1. Germline values: CDR1 SGHTA, CDR2 FQGNSA. The CDR3 is 17 amino acids. The V segment lost 4 bases and the J segment 0 bases; nucleotides outside the gene matches: 4. The CDR3 sequence is CASSSWGQGANTGELFF. In DNA form, the CDR3 reads TGTGCCAGCAGCTCATGGGGACAGGGGGCGAACACCGGGGAGCTGTTTTTT.